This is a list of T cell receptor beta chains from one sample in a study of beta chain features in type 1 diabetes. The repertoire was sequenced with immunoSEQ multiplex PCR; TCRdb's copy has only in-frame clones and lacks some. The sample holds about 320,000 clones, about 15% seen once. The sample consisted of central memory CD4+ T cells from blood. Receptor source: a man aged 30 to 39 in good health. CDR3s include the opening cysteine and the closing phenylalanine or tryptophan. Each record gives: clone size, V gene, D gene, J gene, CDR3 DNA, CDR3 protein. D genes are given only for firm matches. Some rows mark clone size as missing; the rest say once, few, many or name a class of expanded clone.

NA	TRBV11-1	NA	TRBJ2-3	TGTGCCAGCAGCCGCCAGCGCGGGGCCCCAGATACGCAGTATTTT	CASSRQRGAPDTQYF
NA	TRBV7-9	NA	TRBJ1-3	TGTGCCAGCAGCTCCCCCTCGGGCGGAAACACCATATATTTT	CASSSPSGGNTIYF
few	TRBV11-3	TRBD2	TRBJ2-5	TGTGCCAGCAGCTTATCAACGGGACTAGCGGGGGAGACCCAGTACTTC	CASSLSTGLAGETQYF
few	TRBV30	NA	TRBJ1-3	TGTGCCTGGAGTGTAAACACCATATATTTT	CAWSVNTIYF
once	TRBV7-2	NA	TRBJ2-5	TGTGCCAGCAGCTTAGGACGAGAAGGGACCCAGTACTTC	CASSLGREGTQYF
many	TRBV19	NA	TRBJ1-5	TGTGCCAGCAGTGGGGAGGTCGGACAGCCCCAGCATTTT	CASSGEVGQPQHF
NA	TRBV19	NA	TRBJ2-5	TGTGCCAGTAGTAGGGCCTCTATATCCGAGACCCAGTACTTC	CASSRASISETQYF
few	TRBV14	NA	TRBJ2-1	TGTGCCAGCAGCCAGGGAAGGGCACGAGGGGGTGAGCAGTTCTTC	CASSQGRARGGEQFF
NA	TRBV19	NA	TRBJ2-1	TGTGCCAGTAGTATTGGCGGGCGCTCCTACAATGAGCAGTTCTTC	CASSIGGRSYNEQFF
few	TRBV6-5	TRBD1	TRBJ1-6	TGTGCCAGCAGTTACGACGGACAGGCGCCCCTCCACTTT	CASSYDGQAPLHF
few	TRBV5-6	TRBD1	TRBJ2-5	TGTGCCAGCAGTCCCGGGACAGGGGGATTGGAGACCCAGTACTTC	CASSPGTGGLETQYF
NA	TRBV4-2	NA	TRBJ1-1	TGTGCCAGCAGCTCCGAAAGACCGACAGGATTGAACACTGAAGCTTTCTTT	CASSSERPTGLNTEAFF
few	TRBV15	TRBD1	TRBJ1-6	TGTGCCACCAGCAGTACAGTCAACAGGGGCTTTAATTCACCCCTCCACTTT	CATSSTVNRGFNSPLHF
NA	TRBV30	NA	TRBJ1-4	TGTGCCTGGAGCCCCAAACAGGGTTGGAATGAAAAACTGTTTTTT	CAWSPKQGWNEKLFF
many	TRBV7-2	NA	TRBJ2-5	TGTGCCAGCAGCTTTTCCAGGGCGCAAGAGACCCAGTACTTC	CASSFSRAQETQYF
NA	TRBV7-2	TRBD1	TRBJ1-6	TGTGCCAGCAGCTTAATTTCAGGGGGAGGTTCACCCCTCCACTTT	CASSLISGGGSPLHF
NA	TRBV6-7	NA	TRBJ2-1	TGTGCCAGCAGCCGACTAGGGGTCTATGAGCAGTTCTTC	CASSRLGVYEQFF
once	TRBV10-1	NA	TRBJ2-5	TGCGCCAGCAGTGAGGGGGTTTCCGCACAAGAGACCCAGTACTTC	CASSEGVSAQETQYF
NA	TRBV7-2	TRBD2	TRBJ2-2	TGTGCCAGCAGCTTAGTCAGCGGGAGGAGCAGCGGGGAGCTGTTTTTT	CASSLVSGRSSGELFF
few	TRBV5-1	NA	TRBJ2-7	TGCGCCAGCAGCTTGGATGGGGGCGAGCAGTACTTC	CASSLDGGEQYF
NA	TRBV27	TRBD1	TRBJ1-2	TGTGCCAGCAGTTTGGGTGGTACAGGGGTAAACTATGGCTACACCTTC	CASSLGGTGVNYGYTF
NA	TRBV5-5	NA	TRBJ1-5	TGTGCCAGCAGCTTGCAGGTTAGCAATCAGCCCCAGCATTTT	CASSLQVSNQPQHF
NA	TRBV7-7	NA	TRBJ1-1	TGTGCCAGCAGCTTAGCGGACGGCCGGGGAGCTTTCTTT	CASSLADGRGAFF
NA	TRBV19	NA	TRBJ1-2	TGTGCCAGTCTCCTCCGGGCAGCAAGATCGGAAGGCTACACCTTC	CASLLRAARSEGYTF
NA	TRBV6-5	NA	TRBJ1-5	TGTGCCAGCACCGAAACAGGGCTAAATCAGCCCCAGCATTTT	CASTETGLNQPQHF
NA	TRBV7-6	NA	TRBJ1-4	TGTGCCAGCAGCCCACCCGGGGGGAAGGAAAAACTGTTTTTT	CASSPPGGKEKLFF
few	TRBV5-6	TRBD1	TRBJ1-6	TGTGCCAGCAGCCATGGGACAGGGGACTCACCCCTCCACTTT	CASSHGTGDSPLHF
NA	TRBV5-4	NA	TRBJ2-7	TGTGCCAGCAGCTTGCAGGACAGCCAATTGCAGTACTTC	CASSLQDSQLQYF
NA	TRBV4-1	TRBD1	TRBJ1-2	TGCGCCAGCAGCCCCCGGACAGGGGACGGTGGCTACACCTTC	CASSPRTGDGGYTF
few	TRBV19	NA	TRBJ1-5	TGTGCCAGTAGTGGATTACAGGGTAATCAGCCCCAGCATTTT	CASSGLQGNQPQHF
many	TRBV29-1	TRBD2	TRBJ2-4	TGCAGCGTTGTTTGGTCGGGAGGAAAAAACATTCAGTACTTC	CSVVWSGGKNIQYF
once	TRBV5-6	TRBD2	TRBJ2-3	TGTGCCAGCAGCGTACTAGCGGGTAGCACAGATACGCAGTATTTT	CASSVLAGSTDTQYF
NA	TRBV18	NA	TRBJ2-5	TGTGCCAGCTCACCAGGAACGGGGCAAGAGACCCAGTACTTC	CASSPGTGQETQYF
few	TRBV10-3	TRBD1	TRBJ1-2	TGTGCCGCTACACAGGGGGCGTACGGCTACACCTTC	CAATQGAYGYTF
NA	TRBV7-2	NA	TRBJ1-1	TGTGCCAGCAGCTTAGTTTCGGGGGGGCGGTCCACTGAAGCTTTCTTT	CASSLVSGGRSTEAFF
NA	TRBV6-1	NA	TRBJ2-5	TGTGCCAGCAGCCGTACAGGGTACCAAGAGACCCAGTACTTC	CASSRTGYQETQYF
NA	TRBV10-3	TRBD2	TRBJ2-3	TGTGCCATCGGTGGGCTAAGCGGGGGGCAAGATGATACGCAGTATTTT	CAIGGLSGGQDDTQYF
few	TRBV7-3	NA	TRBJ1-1	TGTGCCAGCAGCCCAGGGGTCAGTAAGGTAGCTTTCTTT	CASSPGVSKVAFF
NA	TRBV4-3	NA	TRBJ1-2	TGCGCCAGCAGCCAAGGACCCACGGGCAACTATGGCTACACCTTC	CASSQGPTGNYGYTF
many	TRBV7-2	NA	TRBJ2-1	TGTGCCAGCAGCTTAGGGCTGGGTGAGCAGTTCTTC	CASSLGLGEQFF
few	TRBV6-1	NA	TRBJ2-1	TGTGCCAGCAGAGGGACAACTTCCTACAATGAGCAGTTCTTC	CASRGTTSYNEQFF
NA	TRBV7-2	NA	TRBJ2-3	TGTGCCAGCAGCTTAGCGGGGGGGCCCACAGATACGCAGTATTTT	CASSLAGGPTDTQYF
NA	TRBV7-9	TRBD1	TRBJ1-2	TGTGCCAGCAGCCCGGTACAGGGGGCTATTGAAGGCTACACCTTC	CASSPVQGAIEGYTF
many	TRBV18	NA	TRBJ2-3	TGTGCCAGCTCACCACCGTACGAGGCAGATACGCAGTATTTT	CASSPPYEADTQYF
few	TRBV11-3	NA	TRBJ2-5	TGTGCCAGCAGCTTATCTCACACACCTCAAGAGACCCAGTACTTC	CASSLSHTPQETQYF
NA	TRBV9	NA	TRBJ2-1	TGTGCCAGCAGCGTAGCTACAGGGAGCTCCTACAATGAGCAGTTCTTC	CASSVATGSSYNEQFF
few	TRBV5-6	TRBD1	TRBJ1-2	TGTGCCAGCTGTAGACAGGGGGCTTCTGGCTACACCTTC	CASCRQGASGYTF
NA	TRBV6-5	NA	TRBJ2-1	TGTGCCAGCAGTGAAAGGTCAAGGGAGCAGTTCTTC	CASSERSREQFF